The clone carrying this T cell receptor (beta chain) was counted a few times. The antigen remains unidentified. These data belong to a study of Graves' ophthalmopathy and Graves' hyperthyroidism. Broader study findings: The study's model predicted ophthalmopathy progression at 70.59% sensitivity and about 72% specificity.

A duration under 3 months, NOSPECS ≥4, CAS ≥3 and moderate-to-severe activity characterized the donors with ophthalmopathy. Diagnosis relied on clinical symptoms, serum thyroxine, TRAb, thyroid ultrasound and orbital computed tomography. PBMCs were isolated by Ficoll-Paque density gradient centrifugation, using about 10 ml of fresh peripheral blood as the starting material. With 11 bases removed from V and 4 bases from J, the gap between germline ends came to 11 bases. The CDR3 has 12 amino acids. Germline CDR1 reads KGHDR; CDR2 reads SFDVKD. The authors amplified TCR beta CDR3 regions from RNA transcripts. A first-round RT-PCR used HTBI primers, followed by a second-round multiplex PCR. Each CDR3 protein gets one entry after TCRdb re-called the multiplex PCR reads with MiXCR. The sample includes around 670,000 distinct CDR3 sequences, 40% of them seen just once.

The sample was peripheral blood. The gene calls are TRBV24-1 and TRBJ1-5; D not certain. This sequence originates from an adult man with Graves' ophthalmopathy. The CDR3 coding sequence is TGTGCCAGCAAGGCCCAAAATCAGCCCCAGCATTTT. It specifies CASKAQNQPQHF.